This T cell receptor (beta chain) was sequenced during a study of T cells in Graves' hyperthyroidism and ophthalmopathy. Trimming left V 0 bases short and J 0 bases short, with 11 bases between. This CDR3 contains 16 residues. Germline CDR1 reads DFQATT; CDR2 reads SNEGSKA (reference sequence). Authors of the study amplified TCR beta CDR3 regions from RNA transcripts. First-round RT-PCR with HTBI primers amplified the TCR CDR3 region. In TCRdb, the multiplex PCR reads were re-called with MiXCR into one record per CDR3 protein. The table has some 760,000 distinct CDR3 sequences, about 14% seen once. This clonotype has at least ten counts.

Input material: blood. The receptor was isolated from a woman in her late teens or twenties with Graves' hyperthyroidism. The chain combines TRBV20-1 with TRBJ2-2; D is unresolved. This CDR3 reads CSARDRRLANTGELFF. The CDR3 nucleotides are TGCAGTGCTAGAGATCGAAGACTCGCGAACACCGGGGAGCTGTTTTTT.